This T cell receptor beta chain was observed in a study of regulatory T cells in long-lasting Graves disease. Whole-study results and caveats: Whereas 966 public clonotypes were shared by new patients, persistent patients shared more, at approximately 2,700.

As concerns this clonotype: Its cognate antigen is unknown. A much larger clone differs by one base, so this may be a read error.

Described time point: newly diagnosed GD, antithyroid drugs for less than 3 months. After RNA was extracted from PBMCs, the TCR library was made from it. Construction of TCR beta libraries relied on iRepertoire HTBI primers and on Arm-PCR targeting CDR3 regions. TCRdb re-analysed the multiplex PCR reads in MiXCR, keeping a single row per CDR3 protein. This sample yields around 500,000 distinct CDR3 sequences, of which approximately 12% are seen a single time; 8.9% belongs to the top ten. This sample was also put to use in a study of T cells in Graves' hyperthyroidism and ophthalmopathy. That source notes: Calling Graves' hyperthyroidism stable meant ophthalmopathy did not progress within 18 months.

The TCR was taken from a woman aged 30 to 39 with Graves disease. Specimen: peripheral blood mononuclear cells (PBMCs), collected at new diagnosis, from a patient treated with antithyroid drugs.

The CDR3 region has the DNA TGTGCCAGCAGTTTATATTTGACTAGCGGGAGGGTTTGGCAAGAGACCCGGTACTTC. It encodes CASSLYLTSGRVWQETRYF. The rearrangement uses TRBV28 and TRBJ2-1; TRBD2 matches 14 bases. The germline V gene encodes CDR1 MDHEN and CDR2 SYDVKM. The CDR3 contains 19 residues.